The source of this T cell receptor (beta chain) is a study of identical twins (dated by TCRdb to about 2016). Describing the broader study: TCR alpha and beta repertoires from monozygotic twins, unrelated adults of various ages and cord blood were deep-sequenced to test whether fetal clonotypes persist. Replicate twin experiments were performed at different times using different library preparation protocols to rule out contamination. Findings and caveats that apply to the study as a whole: Compared with coincidental sharing between unrelated individuals, out-of-frame TCR alpha sequences shared between twins had an excess of sequences with low generation probability. Because the same donors could not be followed over many years, conclusions were based on cross-sectional statistical analysis. Zero-insertion analyses could be partly confounded by invariant T cells such as MAIT and iNKT, although diverse VJ usage argued against such confounding for most clonotypes. In monozygotic twins, out-of-frame TCR alpha sharing was systematically underestimated by recombination models, although the models agreed with sharing between unrelated individuals. The excess sharing between twins in beta out-of-frame sequences was weaker because fewer shared sequences reduced the signal-to-noise ratio. Abundant cord blood beta clonotypes carried fewer insertions; young adult naive repertoires showed a weaker similar trend, while memory repertoires showed none.

Receptors were amplified or captured by 5' RACE. This sample was sequenced with an Illumina HiSeq 2000. A universal primer binding site was introduced by template switching, and a unique molecular identifier was present in the final cDNA, enabling accurate counting of TCR cDNA molecules. First-strand cDNA for TCR alpha and beta chains was synthesized from specific primers in the conserved constant-segment region. To control for contamination, each cDNA library was double barcoded with a SMART-Mk sample barcode plus Illumina barcodes. TruSeq adapter sequences, together with Illumina sample barcodes, were added in two successive PCR steps. The Illumina HiSeq platform was used with custom primers to sequence TCR alpha and beta cDNA libraries. In the source study's methods: MiGEC processed the raw reads to extract unique molecular identifiers, while MiXCR was used to determine the CDR3 positions. Recombination models were inferred per individual with the repgenHMM and IGoR tools using an EM algorithm. The analysis of shared clonotypes was done with the tcR package in R, with sharing normalized by the product of cloneset sizes. Out-of-frame nonproductive sequences were analyzed to study raw recombination free of thymic and clonal selection effects. In-frame beta chains were kept once TCRdb had trimmed the public reads at Q25 with fastp and called clones with MiXCR. Every entry covers one CDR3 protein and lists the most common genes and DNA from its rows. TCRdb's processing, not the study's, gives the V and J calls here. Counted in this sample were approximately 890,000 distinct CDR3 sequences; roughly 12% of them appeared once. The top ten clonotypes cover roughly 1.6% of the sample.

On this clonotype: The specificity of this receptor is unknown. No base quality information exists; no much larger clone differs at one position.

All donors were healthy Caucasians. Three pairs of female monozygotic twins, all aged about 18 to 30 years, made up the twin cohort. The RNA used for TCR libraries was isolated from peripheral blood mononuclear cells. The CDR3 holds 20 amino acids from the cysteine to the phenylalanine. Solely the CDR3 DNA is kept, with 60 bases framed from the first base. V loses 9 bases at its end and J loses 0 bases; junction bases beyond the gene matches: 20. These data were likewise used in another study, on yellow fever vaccine responses in identical twins. The second publication reports: According to the authors, in identical twins the way T cells responded to vaccination appeared partly convergent and partly personalized. Focusing on identical twins, the study followed the T cell clones that responded to the vaccine, and did so with precision.

This TCR was sampled from a woman in her late teens or twenties in good health. The chain is made from TRBV12-3 or TRBV12-4 and TRBJ2-3, with 11 bases matching TRBD2. Sequenced sample: PBMCs. The CDR3 region reads CASSGGWSLAGASSTDTQYF. The nucleotide sequence reads as follows: TGTGCCAGTTCTGGCGGGTGGTCACTAGCGGGGGCCTCTAGCACAGATACGCAGTATTTT.